This T cell receptor (beta chain) was sequenced in a study of graft-versus-host responses after intestinal transplantation. Assay used: immunoSEQ multiplex PCR; TCRdb lists only in-frame clones, some missing. The sample carries almost 5,500 clones, about 31% recorded once. Dividing CFSE-low CD3+CD4+ and CD3+CD8+ responders were isolated by sorting after the reaction. The CDR3 is made up of 19 amino acids. J gave up 5 bases and V 2 bases, and 13 bases lay outside the gene matches. From germline, CDR1 is SGHTA and CDR2 FQGNSA. The chain employs TRBV7-2 and TRBJ2-3; 13 positions match TRBD2. This TCR came from a human patient who was an organ donor for intestinal transplantation. Specimen: alloreactive CD4+ T cells from a mixed lymphocyte reaction culture, collected before transplantation. Sample subset: CFSE-low proliferating T cells sorted from roughly six-day pre-transplant mixed lymphocyte reaction (GvH or HvG direction). CDR3 loop: CASSLIISPGLAGIDTQYF. DNA of the CDR3: TGTGCCAGCAGCTTAATCATATCGCCGGGACTAGCGGGGATAGATACGCAGTATTTT.